Each of the 11 T cell receptor beta chains below was sequenced from the same sample in a study of OX40 agonist ivuxolimab in advanced cancers. Profiled with immunoSEQ multiplex PCR; TCRdb holds only in-frame clones, not every one. The sample includes 70,000 to 95,000 clones, 94% of them seen just once. Sequencing used CD4+ or CD8+ T cells sorted from blood, obtained in a trial of the OX40 agonist ivuxolimab. Source of these receptors: an adult with an advanced solid tumor such as melanoma, head and neck, liver or kidney cancer.

The table lists this clone with a count of one. The chain links TRBV4-1 to TRBJ1-1; 7 bases are a match to TRBD1. Looked up from germline, CDR1 is MGHRA and CDR2 is YSYEKL. The V segment lost 0 bases and the J segment 6 bases; nucleotides outside the gene matches: 7. The CDR3 consists of 15 residues. The DNA for the CDR3 is TGCGCCAGCAGCCAAGACAGGGGGGGTAGGGCTGAAGCTTTCTTT. Protein sequence: CASSQDRGGRAEAFF.

The V and J genes are TRBV4-3 and TRBJ2-1; D tentatively reads TRBD1 or TRBD2 (5 bases each). The V gene lost 0 bases and the J gene lost 5 bases, with 11 bases spanning the gap. Looked up from germline, CDR1 is LGHNA and CDR2 is YSLEER. This CDR3 region has 15 residues. In DNA, the CDR3 is TGCGCCAGCAGCCAAGATGGGACGGCTAACAATGAGCAGTTCTTC. This translates into CASSQDGTANNEQFF.

J is TRBJ2-7 and V is TRBV4-2; 11 bases agree with TRBD2. Germline values: CDR1 LGHNA, CDR2 YNFKEQ. CDR3 length: 16 amino acids. V lost 1 base and J lost 2; bases outside the gene matches: 4. The CDR3 bases are TGTGCCAGCAGCCAAGTGCTAGCGGGAGGTCCCTACGAGCAGTACTTC. This sequence encodes CASSQVLAGGPYEQYF.

The chain joins TRBV11-3 to TRBJ2-1; 7 bases are a match to TRBD2. Germline CDR1 SGHNT, CDR2 YENEEA. V lost 0 bases and J lost 3; bases outside the gene matches: 2. CDR3 length equals 15 residues. The CDR3 region is CASSLDGTIYNEQFF. CDR3 bases: TGTGCCAGCAGCTTAGATGGGACTATCTACAATGAGCAGTTCTTC.

The chain employs TRBV27 and TRBJ2-7; no clear D gene. V was clipped by 5 bases and J by 0 bases, with 14 bases between them. In germline, CDR1 is MNHEY, CDR2 SMNVEV (reference sequence). This CDR3 spans 15 amino acids. Written as DNA, the CDR3 is TGTGCCAGCAGTAGTAACGGACGTCCCTCCTACGAGCAGTACTTC. It is translated as CASSSNGRPSYEQYF.

This chain uses TRBV11-2 with TRBJ1-4, with D unresolved. With 3 bases removed from V and 7 bases from J, the gap between germline ends came to 12 bases. The V gene's germline CDR1 is SGHAT and CDR2 FQNNGV. CDR3 length: 14 residues. The CDR3 coding sequence is TGTGCCAGCAGCTTGGGGTCCAACCCTGAAAAACTGTTTTTT. This sequence encodes CASSLGSNPEKLFF.

The J gene is TRBJ1-1, the V gene TRBV28, with unresolved D. Germline CDR1 MDHEN, CDR2 SYDVKM. V lost 0 bases to trimming and J lost 5 bases, with 13 bases between them. CDR3 length: 15 amino acids. CDR3 bases: TGTGCCAGCAGTTTATGGGAGGCCCGGAGGACTGAAGCTTTCTTT. Translated: CASSLWEARRTEAFF.

V and J are TRBV7-8 and TRBJ2-4; D remains unclear. Germline assignment: CDR1 SGHVS and CDR2 FQNEAQ. Trimming removed 1 base at V and 5 bases at J, with 6 bases between. CDR3 length equals 13 residues. As DNA, the CDR3 is TGTGCCAGCAGCTTAGACTGGGAAAACATTCAGTACTTC. This encodes CASSLDWENIQYF. Complete variable domain (other parts from reference TRBV7-8 and TRBJ2-4): GAGVSQSPRYKVAKRGQDVALRCDPISGHVSLFWYQQALGQGPEFLTYFQNEAQLDKSGLPSDRFFAERPEGSVSTLKIQRTQQEDSAVYLCASSLDWENIQYFGAGTRLSVL.

The rearrangement uses TRBV14 and TRBJ2-6, with a weak D call TRBD2 (5 bases). The CDR3 runs to 18 residues. Germline V gene lookup returns CDR1 SGHDN and CDR2 FVKESK. V lost 4 bases and J 0 bases, leaving 16 bases between the germline ends. The CDR3 here is CASSRRGADLSGANVLTF. The CDR3 bases are TGTGCCAGCAGCCGTCGGGGAGCCGATCTCTCTGGGGCCAACGTCCTGACTTTC.

The CDR3 DNA reads as TGTGCCAGCAGTTACTCGCCTAGCGGGGGCGTGGAGACCCAGTACTTC. It is translated as CASSYSPSGGVETQYF. The chain employs TRBV6-5 and TRBJ2-5, with 10 bases fitting TRBD2. The trim removed 0 bases at V and 5 bases at J, leaving 6 bases unmatched. Per germline, CDR1 MNHEY and CDR2 SVGAGI. This CDR3 region has 16 residues.

This chain links TRBV4-3 with TRBJ2-1, with 7 nucleotides matching TRBD2. This CDR3 region has 16 residues. Germline CDR1 LGHNA, CDR2 YSLEER. Trimming took 3 bases from V and 2 from J; bases not matched to a gene: 7. The CDR3 DNA sequence: TGCGCCAGCAGCCAGGCGCGGGGGTCGGCCTACAATGAGCAGTTCTTC. Protein product: CASSQARGSAYNEQFF.